Presented here are 21 T cell receptor beta chains from one specimen sequenced in a study of CD8 T cells in Susac syndrome. RNA in amounts of about 0.45 to 1 ug was reverse transcribed with random hexamers. Each CDR3 protein is one row after TCRdb ran MiXCR on the immunoSEQ multiplex PCR reads. Of around 130,000 distinct CDR3 sequences in the sample, roughly 76% were seen once. The sequenced sample was CD8+ T cells from PBMCs. The receptors here all came from a human donor with multiple sclerosis.

This clonotype showed up just once. The rearrangement uses TRBV14 and TRBJ2-1; 8 bases line up with TRBD1. V dropped 1 base and J dropped 3; count of bases not matched to a gene: 8. The CDR3 is 17 residues long. CDR1 is SGHDN and CDR2 is FVKESK in the germline V gene. As DNA, the CDR3 is TGTGCCAGCAGCCAAGCCGCCGGGACAGGAATCTACAATGAGCAGTTCTTC. Its protein is CASSQAAGTGIYNEQFF. Full variable domain (outside the CDR3, taken from reference TRBV14 and TRBJ2-1): EAGVTQFPSHSVIEKGQTVTLRCDPISGHDNLYWYRRVMGKEIKFLLHFVKESKQDESGMPNNRFLAERTGGTYSTLKVQPAELEDSGVYFCASSQAAGTGIYNEQFFGPGTRLTVL.

This clonotype came up once. The chain combines TRBV9 with TRBJ1-3; D not resolved. Germline CDR1 and CDR2: SGDLS and YYNGEE. V was pared by 0 bases and J by 4 bases, with 14 bases between. The CDR3 totals 16 residues. CDR3 nucleotides: TGTGCCAGCAGCGTAGGGGCTGATTTAGGAGGAAACACCATATATTTT. As protein: CASSVGADLGGNTIYF. The full variable domain, its missing parts supplied by reference TRBV9 and TRBJ1-3, is DSGVTQTPKHLITATGQRVTLRCSPRSGDLSVYWYQQSLDQGLQFLIQYYNGEERAKGNILERFSAQQFPDLHSELNLSSLELGDSALYFCASSVGADLGGNTIYFGEGSWLTVV.

The CDR3 DNA follows: TGCGCCAGCAGCTTGGAAACTAGCGGGATCTACAATGAGCAGTTCTTC. Translated: CASSLETSGIYNEQFF. The chain is built from TRBV5-1 and TRBJ2-1; TRBD2 agrees at 10 bases. V was clipped by 0 bases and J by 3 bases; unmatched bases: 3. The CDR3 consists of 16 residues. Looked up from germline, CDR1 is SGHRS and CDR2 is YFSETQ.

The chain uses TRBV5-5 and TRBJ2-1; tentative D call: TRBD2 (6 bases). The germline CDR1 and CDR2 sequences are SGHKS and YYEKEE (reference sequence). The CDR3 consists of 14 residues. V was trimmed by 7 bases and J by 8 bases, leaving 19 bases between them. The CDR3 protein is CASGRYSGPYEQFF. The CDR3 bases are TGTGCCAGCGGAAGGTATAGCGGCCCCTATGAGCAGTTCTTC. Variable domain in full (rest from reference TRBV5-5 and TRBJ2-1): DAGVTQSPTHLIKTRGQQVTLRCSPISGHKSVSWYQQVLGQGPQFIFQYYEKEERGRGNFPDRFSARQFPNYSSELNVNALLLGDSALYLCASGRYSGPYEQFFGPGTRLTVL.

The CDR3: CASAGANQPQHF. As DNA, the CDR3 is TGTGCCAGCGCGGGGGCAAATCAGCCCCAGCATTTT. The chain recombines TRBV10-3 with TRBJ1-5; TRBD1 is a possible D gene (6 bases). Germline V lookup: CDR1 ENHRY, CDR2 SYGVKD. Trimming shortened V by 10 bases and J by 4 bases, and 11 bases separated the two germline ends. The CDR3 covers 12 residues.

This clonotype was detected once. This chain joins TRBV23-1 and TRBJ2-1; TRBD1 or TRBD2 may be the D gene (6 bases each). TRBV23-1 is an ORF, with its function uncertain. V was clipped by 3 bases and J by 6 bases, with 12 bases between them. The CDR3 covers 14 residues. The CDR3 loop reads CASSHQGTPNEQFF. CDR3 sequence (DNA): TGCGCCAGCAGTCACCAGGGGACTCCCAATGAGCAGTTCTTC.

The V gene is TRBV4-2, the J gene TRBJ1-5; weak D call: TRBD1 (5 bases). From germline, CDR1 is LGHNA and CDR2 YNFKEQ. The CDR3 has 16 amino acids. Trimming removed 0 bases at V and 4 bases at J, with 13 bases between. The CDR3 loop reads CASSQDLLGVNQPQHF. The CDR3 coding sequence is TGTGCCAGCAGCCAAGATCTGCTAGGGGTAAATCAGCCCCAGCATTTT.

For the CDR3, the DNA is TGTGCCAGCAGTTTATCGGCCGGGGGAGTCAATCAGCCCCAGCATTTT. This sequence encodes CASSLSAGGVNQPQHF. The V gene is TRBV27, the J gene TRBJ1-5, with a tentative D call TRBD1 (5 bases). Germline CDR1 MNHEY, CDR2 SMNVEV (reference sequence). CDR3 length: 16 amino acids. V was clipped by 0 bases and J by 3 bases, with 12 bases between them.

The chain is built from TRBV27 and TRBJ1-2; TRBD1 agrees at 9 bases. The CDR3 covers 15 residues. Per germline, CDR1 MNHEY and CDR2 SMNVEV (reference sequence). V lost 6 bases to trimming and J lost 2 bases; unmatched junction nucleotides: 7. The CDR3 is CASRYQGQGNYGYTF. DNA of the CDR3: TGTGCCAGCAGATACCAGGGACAGGGAAACTATGGCTACACCTTC.

The chain combines TRBV12-3 or TRBV12-4 with TRBJ1-1; 7 positions agree with TRBD1. V dropped 5 bases and J dropped 7; count of bases not matched to a gene: 4. The CDR3 sequence is 12 residues long. As DNA, the CDR3 is TGTGCCAGCAGTGTGGGACAGAGTGAAGCTTTCTTT. Protein product: CASSVGQSEAFF.

This chain connects TRBV12-3 or TRBV12-4 to TRBJ2-5, with D perhaps TRBD2 (5 bases). Trimming shortened V by 4 bases and J by 1 base, and 16 bases separated the two germline ends. CDR3 length equals 16 residues. CDR3 in DNA: TGTGCCAGCAGTTCGGTGGCTAGCACACTCCAAGAGACCCAGTACTTC. Translation gives CASSSVASTLQETQYF.

This clonotype came up a few times. The rearrangement links TRBV6-5 to TRBJ1-1; D may be TRBD1 (6 bases). The CDR3 is 16 amino acids. Trimming took off 4 bases at V and 2 bases at J, with 17 bases between the two ends. Per germline, CDR1 MNHEY and CDR2 SVGAGI. This CDR3 is CASSSTGQNDNTEAFF. CDR3 nucleotides: TGTGCCAGCAGTTCCACAGGACAGAATGATAACACTGAAGCTTTCTTT.

This clonotype was picked up one time. The V call is TRBV20-1, the J call TRBJ2-1; D not resolved. The V gene's germline CDR1 is DFQATT and CDR2 SNEGSKA (reference sequence). Trimming took 4 bases from V and 6 from J, leaving 1 base between them. The CDR3 extends over 9 amino acids. The CDR3 DNA sequence: TGCAGTGCTACCAATGAGCAGTTCTTC. This sequence encodes CSATNEQFF.

CDR3 sequence (DNA): TGTGCCAGCAGCTTCCCTTTCGGAGATACGCAGTATTTT. This sequence encodes CASSFPFGDTQYF. This chain joins TRBV7-9 and TRBJ2-3, with no clear D. The ends were cut back, 3 bases at V and 5 bases at J, with 9 bases in the middle. Per the germline V gene, CDR1 is SEHNR and CDR2 is FQNEAQ (reference sequence). The CDR3 spans 13 residues.

This chain uses TRBV11-1 with TRBJ1-1; no clear D. Deletions cut 2 bases from V and 4 bases from J, with 11 bases between. This CDR3 has 14 amino acids. Germline V gene lookup returns CDR1 SGHAT and CDR2 FQDESV (reference sequence). This CDR3 reads CASSLFGHRTEAFF. DNA of the CDR3: TGTGCCAGCAGCTTATTTGGGCATCGCACTGAAGCTTTCTTT.

This chain uses TRBV12-3 or TRBV12-4 with TRBJ2-6; D remains ambiguous. This CDR3 region has 13 residues. Trimming took 7 bases from V and 4 from J, leaving 8 bases between them. DNA of the CDR3: TGTGCCAGCAATGAAGGAGGGGCCAACGTCCTGACTTTC. The encoded protein is CASNEGGANVLTF.

V usage is TRBV6-1 and J usage is TRBJ1-3; perhaps TRBD1 as D (5 bases). The length of the CDR3 is 16 residues. Germline V gene sequence: CDR1 MNHNS, CDR2 SASEGT. V was trimmed by 4 bases and J by 0 bases, leaving 13 bases between them. The CDR3, as DNA: TGTGCCAGCAGTGGCCCGACAGAGAGCTCTGGAAACACCATATATTTT. Amino acids: CASSGPTESSGNTIYF.

The CDR3 protein is CASSPEEGVEFYNYGYTF. CDR3 nucleotide sequence: TGTGCCAGCAGCCCAGAAGAGGGGGTAGAGTTTTATAACTATGGCTACACCTTC. This chain connects TRBV7-2 to TRBJ1-2, with D maybe TRBD1 (6 bases). The CDR3 contains 18 residues. V was cut by 5 bases and J by 1 base, with 23 bases left in between. CDR1 is SGHTA and CDR2 is FQGNSA in the germline V gene.

The V call is TRBV29-1, the J call TRBJ2-7; D is unresolved. V lost 1 base and J lost 4, with 14 bases in between. The CDR3 extends over 14 amino acids. Germline-derived CDR1 and CDR2 are SQVTM and ANQGSEA. The CDR3 loop is CSVEVVGGTYEQYF. The DNA for the CDR3 is TGCAGCGTTGAAGTTGTCGGCGGAACTTACGAGCAGTACTTC.

V is TRBV19 and J is TRBJ2-1; 9 positions agree with TRBD2. The J segment lost 0 bases and the V segment lost 4 bases, leaving 13 bases of the junction unmatched. There are 19 residues in the CDR3. Germline V gene lookup returns CDR1 LNHDA and CDR2 SQIVND (reference sequence). CDR3 amino acids: CASSKWDWREGLSYNEQFF. The CDR3 bases are TGTGCCAGTAGTAAATGGGATTGGCGGGAGGGCCTCTCCTACAATGAGCAGTTCTTC. The entire variable domain, with the rest obtained from reference TRBV19 and TRBJ2-1, is as follows: DGGITQSPKYLFRKEGQNVTLSCEQNLNHDAMYWYRQDPGQGLRLIYYSQIVNDFQKGDIAEGYSVSREKKESFPLTVTSAQKNPTAFYLCASSKWDWREGLSYNEQFFGPGTRLTVL.

This chain connects TRBV5-6 to TRBJ2-1; perhaps D is TRBD1 or TRBD2 (6 bases each). Germline lookup yields CDR1 SGHDT and CDR2 YYEEEE. The CDR3 runs 14 residues. The V end was cut by 2 bases, the J end by 8 bases, with 14 bases between. Here the CDR3 DNA reads TGTGCCAGCAGCTTATCGGGGGCATACGATGAGCAGTTCTTC. This codes for CASSLSGAYDEQFF.